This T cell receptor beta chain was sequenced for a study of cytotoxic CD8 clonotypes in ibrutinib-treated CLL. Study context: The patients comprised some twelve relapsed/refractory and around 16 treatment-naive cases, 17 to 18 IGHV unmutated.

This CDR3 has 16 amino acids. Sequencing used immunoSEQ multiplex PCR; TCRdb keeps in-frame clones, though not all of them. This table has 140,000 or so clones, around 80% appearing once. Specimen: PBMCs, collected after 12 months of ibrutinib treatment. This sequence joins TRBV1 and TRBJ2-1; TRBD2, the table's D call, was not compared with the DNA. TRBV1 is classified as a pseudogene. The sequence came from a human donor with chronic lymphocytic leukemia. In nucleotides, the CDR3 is TGCACCAGCAGCCCGAGAGTAGCGGGAGTCGCGTCGGAGCAGTTCTTC. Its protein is CTSSPRVAGVASEQFF.